This TCR beta chain was profiled in a study of technical replicates of blood from several donors. Germline V gene lookup returns CDR1 SGHTA and CDR2 FQGNSA. Trimming took 3 bases from V and 10 from J, leaving 21 bases between them. The CDR3 is made up of 15 amino acids. Repertoires were generated with immunoSEQ multiplex PCR, while TCRdb's copy carries only in-frame clones and drops some. The sample lists 85,000 to 100,000 clones, 95% occurring once. The TCR comes from a human donor in good health. The chain joins TRBV7-2 to TRBJ1-1; the D gene is possibly TRBD1 (5 bases). Sequencing was done on a sample of T cells isolated from PBMCs. CDR3 residues: CASSFNTGSLGGAFF. The CDR3 DNA sequence: TGTGCCAGCAGCTTCAATACAGGATCCTTAGGTGGAGCTTTCTTT.